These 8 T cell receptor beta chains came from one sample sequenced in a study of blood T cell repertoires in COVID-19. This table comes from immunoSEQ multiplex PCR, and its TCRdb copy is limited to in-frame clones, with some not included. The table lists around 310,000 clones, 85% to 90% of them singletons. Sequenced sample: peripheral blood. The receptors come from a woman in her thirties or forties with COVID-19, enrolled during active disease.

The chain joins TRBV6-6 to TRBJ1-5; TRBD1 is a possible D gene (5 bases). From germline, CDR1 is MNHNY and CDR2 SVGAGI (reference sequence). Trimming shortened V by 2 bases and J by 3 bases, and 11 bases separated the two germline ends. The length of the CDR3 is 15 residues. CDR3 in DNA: TGTGCCAGCAGTTACGGCAGGGTAATCAATCAGCCCCAGCATTTT. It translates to CASSYGRVINQPQHF.

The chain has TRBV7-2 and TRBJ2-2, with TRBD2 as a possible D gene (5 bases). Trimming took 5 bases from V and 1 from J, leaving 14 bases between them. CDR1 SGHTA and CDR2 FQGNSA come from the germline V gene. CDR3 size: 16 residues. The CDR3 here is CASSPGRVQNTGELFF. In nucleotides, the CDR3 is TGTGCCAGCAGCCCGGGAAGGGTACAGAACACCGGGGAGCTGTTTTTT.

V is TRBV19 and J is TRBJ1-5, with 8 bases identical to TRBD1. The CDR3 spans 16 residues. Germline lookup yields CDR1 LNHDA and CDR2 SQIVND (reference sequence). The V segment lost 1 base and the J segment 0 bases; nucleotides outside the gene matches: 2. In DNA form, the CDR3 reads TGTGCCAGTAGTATAGGACAGGGGTTTAGCAATCAGCCCCAGCATTTT. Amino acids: CASSIGQGFSNQPQHF.

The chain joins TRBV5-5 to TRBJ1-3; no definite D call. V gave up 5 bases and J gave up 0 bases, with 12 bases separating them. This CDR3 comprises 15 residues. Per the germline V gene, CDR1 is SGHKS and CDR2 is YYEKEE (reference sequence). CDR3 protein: CASRSYSSSGNTIYF. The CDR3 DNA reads TGTGCCAGCAGATCTTACAGCAGCTCTGGAAACACCATATATTTT.

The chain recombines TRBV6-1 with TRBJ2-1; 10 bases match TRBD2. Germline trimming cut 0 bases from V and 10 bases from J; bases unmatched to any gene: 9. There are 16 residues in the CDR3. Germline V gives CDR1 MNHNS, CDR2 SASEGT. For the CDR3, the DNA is TGTGCCAGCAGTGAAGCGTGCAGCGGGGGGGCCTGCGAGCAGTTCTTC. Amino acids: CASSEACSGGACEQFF.

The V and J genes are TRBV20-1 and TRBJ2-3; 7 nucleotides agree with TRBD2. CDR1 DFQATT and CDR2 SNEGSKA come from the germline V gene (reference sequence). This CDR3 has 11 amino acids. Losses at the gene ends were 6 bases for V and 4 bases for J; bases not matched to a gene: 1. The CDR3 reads CSAAGADTQYF. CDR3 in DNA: TGCAGTGCCGCGGGGGCAGATACGCAGTATTTT.

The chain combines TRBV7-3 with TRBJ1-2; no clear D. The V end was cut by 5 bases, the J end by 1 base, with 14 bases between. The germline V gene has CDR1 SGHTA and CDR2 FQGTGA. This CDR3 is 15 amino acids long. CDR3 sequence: CASSPQRVDNYGYTF. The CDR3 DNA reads TGTGCCAGCAGCCCCCAGAGGGTGGATAACTATGGCTACACCTTC.

CDR3 loop: CASSLGGETGELFF. The CDR3 DNA reads as TGTGCCAGCAGCTTAGGGGGGGAAACCGGGGAGCTGTTTTTT. The rearrangement links TRBV7-9 to TRBJ2-2, with a tentative D call TRBD2 (6 bases). The CDR3 totals 14 residues. The germline CDR1 and CDR2 sequences are SEHNR and FQNEAQ (reference sequence). Trimming removed 1 base from V and 5 bases from J, with 8 bases in between.